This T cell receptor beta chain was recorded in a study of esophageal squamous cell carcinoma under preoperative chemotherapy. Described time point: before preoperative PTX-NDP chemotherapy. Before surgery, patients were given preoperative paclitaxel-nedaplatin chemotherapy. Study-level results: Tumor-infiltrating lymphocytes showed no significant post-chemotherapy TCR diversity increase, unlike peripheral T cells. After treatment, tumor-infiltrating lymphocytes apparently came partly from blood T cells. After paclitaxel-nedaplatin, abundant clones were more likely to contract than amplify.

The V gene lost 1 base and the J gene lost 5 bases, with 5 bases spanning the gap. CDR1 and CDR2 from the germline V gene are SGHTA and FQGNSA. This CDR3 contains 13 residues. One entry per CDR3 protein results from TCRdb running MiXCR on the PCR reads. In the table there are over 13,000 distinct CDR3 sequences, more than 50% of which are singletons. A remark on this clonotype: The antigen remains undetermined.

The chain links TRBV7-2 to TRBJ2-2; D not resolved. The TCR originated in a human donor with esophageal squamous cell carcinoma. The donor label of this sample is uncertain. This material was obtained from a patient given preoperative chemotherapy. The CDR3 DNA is TGTGCCAGCAGCTTAGGCCGGACCGGGGAGCTGTTTTTT. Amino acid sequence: CASSLGRTGELFF.